This T cell receptor (beta chain) was observed in a study of shared clonotypes between healthy human individuals. Study as a whole: CD4 naive cells filled three plates per donor, CD4 memory three, CD8 naive two and CD8 memory one.

The length of the CDR3 is 11 residues. V was clipped by 8 bases and J by 5 bases, with 8 bases between them. Looked up from germline, CDR1 is SNHLY and CDR2 is FYNNEI. Comment on this clone: Its matching antigen is unknown.

Findings and limits, study-wide: In the sorted subsets, rarefaction showed sequencing was incomplete despite large depth. Across subsets, estimated richness was generally greater for naive than for memory populations.

The assay was run at deep level. Sequenced by immunoSEQ multiplex PCR; TCRdb stores in-frame clones only, minus some. The top ten hold around 0.47% of the sample, which has about 1.5 million clones, 98% seen once. The clonotype originates from a man aged 30 to 45 in good health. Sequenced input: naive CD4+ T cells sorted from blood. Subset denoted: CD45RA+ positively selected. The rearrangement joins TRBV2 to TRBJ2-3; D not resolved. The CDR3 loop reads CASVRLDTQYF. CDR3 coding DNA: TGTGCCAGCGTAAGGTTAGATACGCAGTATTTT.